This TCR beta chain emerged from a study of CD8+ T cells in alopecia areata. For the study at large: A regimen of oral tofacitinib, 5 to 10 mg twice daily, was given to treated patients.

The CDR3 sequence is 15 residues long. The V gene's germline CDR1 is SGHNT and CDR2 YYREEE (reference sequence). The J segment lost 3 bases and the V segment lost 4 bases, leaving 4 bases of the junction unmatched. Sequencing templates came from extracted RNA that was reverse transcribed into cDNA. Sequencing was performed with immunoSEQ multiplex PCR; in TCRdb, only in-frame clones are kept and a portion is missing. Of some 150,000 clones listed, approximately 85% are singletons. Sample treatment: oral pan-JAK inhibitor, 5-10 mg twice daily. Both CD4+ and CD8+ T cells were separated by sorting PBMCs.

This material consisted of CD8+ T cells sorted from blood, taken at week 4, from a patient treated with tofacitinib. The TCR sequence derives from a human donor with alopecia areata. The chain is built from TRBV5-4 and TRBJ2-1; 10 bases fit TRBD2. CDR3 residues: CASSTWTSGYNEQFF. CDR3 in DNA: TGTGCCAGCAGCACCTGGACTAGCGGCTACAATGAGCAGTTCTTC.